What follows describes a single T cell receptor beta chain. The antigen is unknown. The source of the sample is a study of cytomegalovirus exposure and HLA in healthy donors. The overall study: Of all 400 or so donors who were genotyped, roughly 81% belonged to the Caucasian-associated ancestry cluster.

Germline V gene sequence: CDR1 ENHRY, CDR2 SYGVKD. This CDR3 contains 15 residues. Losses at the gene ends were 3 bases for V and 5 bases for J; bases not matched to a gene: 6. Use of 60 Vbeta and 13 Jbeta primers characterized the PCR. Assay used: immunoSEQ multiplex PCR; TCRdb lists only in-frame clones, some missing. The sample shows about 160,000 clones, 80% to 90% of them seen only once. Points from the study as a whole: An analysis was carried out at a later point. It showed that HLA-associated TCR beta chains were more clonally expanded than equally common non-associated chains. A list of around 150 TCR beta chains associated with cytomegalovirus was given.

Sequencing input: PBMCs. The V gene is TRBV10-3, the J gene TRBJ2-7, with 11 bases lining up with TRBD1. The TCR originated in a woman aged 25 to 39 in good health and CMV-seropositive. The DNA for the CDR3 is TGTGCCATCAGTGATAGAGGACAGGGGGCCGACGAGCAGTACTTC. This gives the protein CAISDRGQGADEQYF.